The 24 T cell receptor beta chains in this list originate from one sample, sequenced in a study of T cells in localized non-small cell lung cancer. Sequencing was performed with immunoSEQ multiplex PCR; in TCRdb, only in-frame clones are kept and a portion is missing. The sample has roughly 24,000 clones, about nine tenths seen once. Sequences were derived from peripheral blood, sampled before any cancer treatment. The source of these receptors is a man between 40 and 70 years old with stage I squamous cell lung carcinoma.

The CDR3 DNA reads as TGCGCCAGCAGCTGGGACATCTCCTACGAGCAGTACTTC. It specifies CASSWDISYEQYF. V usage is TRBV5-1 and J usage is TRBJ2-7, with D possibly matching TRBD1 (6 bases). The ends were cut back, 3 bases at V and 0 bases at J, with 7 bases in the middle. The germline V gene has CDR1 SGHRS and CDR2 YFSETQ. There are 13 residues in the CDR3.

A note on this clone: Germline and junction disagree at one end, which may indicate a read error. The CDR3 coding sequence is TGCGCCATAACAGGTTGGGCCTTT. Protein sequence: CAITGWAF. This chain connects TRBV10-1 to TRBJ1-1; perhaps TRBD1 as D (5 bases). The CDR3 length is 8 residues. Germline V CDR1 and CDR2: WNHNN, SYGVQD (reference sequence).

The rearrangement links TRBV6-1 to TRBJ2-1; 7 bases agree with TRBD1. This CDR3 is built from 15 residues. The V and J ends lost 2 bases and 2 bases, in that order; junction bases with no gene match: 3. Germline V gene data show CDR1 as MNHNS and CDR2 as SASEGT. The CDR3 region is CASSEQGEPYNEQFF. CDR3 nucleotides: TGTGCCAGCAGTGAACAGGGGGAACCCTACAATGAGCAGTTCTTC.

The V and J genes are TRBV5-6 and TRBJ1-1; D is unresolved. The ends were cut back, 0 bases at V and 3 bases at J, with 3 bases in the middle. Per germline, CDR1 SGHDT and CDR2 YYEEEE. CDR3 length: 12 amino acids. CDR3 in DNA: TGTGCCAGCAGCTTGGGGGACACTGAAGCTTTCTTT. As protein: CASSLGDTEAFF. The whole variable domain, remainder taken from reference TRBV5-6 and TRBJ1-1, is DAGVTQSPTHLIKTRGQQVTLRCSPKSGHDTVSWYQQALGQGPQFIFQYYEEEERQRGNFPDRFSGHQFPNYSSELNVNALLLGDSALYLCASSLGDTEAFFGQGTRLTVV.

CDR3: CASSLDRDGSGYTF. The DNA for the CDR3 is TGTGCCAGCAGCTTAGATCGGGACGGGAGCGGCTACACCTTC. This sequence joins TRBV11-3 and TRBJ1-2; possible D gene TRBD1, 5 bases. Germline lookup yields CDR1 SGHNT and CDR2 YENEEA. This CDR3 contains 14 residues. V was clipped by 0 bases and J by 8 bases, with 13 bases between them.

The chain combines TRBV29-1 with TRBJ2-5; perhaps D is TRBD1 or TRBD2 (5 bases each). Deletions cut 4 bases from V and 5 bases from J, with 14 bases between. Germline V lookup: CDR1 SQVTM, CDR2 ANQGSEA. The CDR3 is 13 amino acids. The CDR3 nucleotides are TGCAGCGTTGGGGGGAATGGCTTGGAGACCCAGTACTTC. Its protein product is CSVGGNGLETQYF.

V gene TRBV19 combines with J gene TRBJ2-3; no reliable D call. V was clipped by 5 bases and J by 0 bases, with 3 bases between them. This CDR3 has 12 amino acids. The germline CDR1 and CDR2 sequences are LNHDA and SQIVND (reference sequence). In nucleotides, the CDR3 is TGTGCCAGTAGTGTTAGCACAGATACGCAGTATTTT. Its translation is CASSVSTDTQYF. Full variable domain (missing parts from reference TRBV19 and TRBJ2-3): DGGITQSPKYLFRKEGQNVTLSCEQNLNHDAMYWYRQDPGQGLRLIYYSQIVNDFQKGDIAEGYSVSREKKESFPLTVTSAQKNPTAFYLCASSVSTDTQYFGPGTRLTVL.

This clone was counted once. The chain is built from TRBV7-3 and TRBJ2-3, with TRBD2 matching 7 bases. The CDR3 length is 16 residues. The V and J ends lost 5 bases and 3 bases, in that order; junction bases with no gene match: 11. Per germline, CDR1 SGHTA and CDR2 FQGTGA. The CDR3 DNA reads as TGTGCCAGCAGCCTCATTAGGGGACTACTAACAGATACGCAGTATTTT. Translated: CASSLIRGLLTDTQYF.

The chain uses TRBV5-1 and TRBJ2-1, with 11 nucleotides matching TRBD2. Germline loops: CDR1 SGHRS, CDR2 YFSETQ. This CDR3 comprises 15 residues. V lost 4 bases, J lost 5 bases, and 5 bases stayed unmatched. The CDR3: CASSGGSGGDNEQFF. CDR3 sequence (DNA): TGCGCCAGCAGCGGCGGTAGCGGGGGGGACAATGAGCAGTTCTTC.

The V gene is TRBV2, the J gene TRBJ2-7; 10 positions agree with TRBD2. Germline V gives CDR1 SNHLY, CDR2 FYNNEI. Losses at the gene ends were 3 bases for V and 2 bases for J; bases not matched to a gene: 7. This CDR3 comprises 16 residues. This CDR3 is CASSELAGAFPYEQYF. The CDR3 coding sequence is TGTGCCAGCAGTGAGCTAGCGGGGGCCTTTCCCTACGAGCAGTACTTC.

Concerning this clone itself: Other nucleotide sequences from this sample produce the same CDR3. The CDR3 DNA reads TGCGCCAGCAGTAGGGAAGAGACCCAGTACTTC. Its protein product is CASSREETQYF. This chain links TRBV10-2 with TRBJ2-5; no reliable D call. V lost 5 bases and J 3 bases, leaving 4 bases between the germline ends. CDR1 WSHSY and CDR2 SAAADI come from the germline V gene. The CDR3 runs 11 residues.

V gene TRBV7-3 combines with J gene TRBJ2-1; 11 nucleotides match TRBD2. V lost 2 bases to trimming and J lost 4 bases; unmatched junction nucleotides: 4. The CDR3 has 16 amino acids. Germline loops: CDR1 SGHTA, CDR2 FQGTGA. CDR3 loop: CASSLELAGVYNEQFF. The CDR3 DNA is TGTGCCAGCAGCTTAGAACTAGCGGGGGTATACAATGAGCAGTTCTTC.

The chain employs TRBV18 and TRBJ2-3; 7 bases line up with TRBD1. The CDR3 loop spans 16 amino acids. Unmatched junction bases numbered 10, after V lost 6 bases and J lost 1 base. Per germline, CDR1 KGHSH and CDR2 LQKENI. The CDR3 coding sequence is TGTGCCAGCTCCCCTCGACAGGGAGTGGGCACAGATACGCAGTATTTT. Its protein is CASSPRQGVGTDTQYF. The whole variable domain, filled in from reference TRBV18 and TRBJ2-3, reads NAGVMQNPRHLVRRRGQEARLRCSPMKGHSHVYWYRQLPEEGLKFMVYLQKENIIDESGMPKERFSAEFPKEGPSILRIQQVVRGDSAAYFCASSPRQGVGTDTQYFGPGTRLTVL.

This chain links TRBV6-5 with TRBJ1-2; unclear D gene. V lost 2 bases and J lost 2, with 6 bases in between. Germline values: CDR1 MNHEY, CDR2 SVGAGI. The CDR3 has 13 residues. The CDR3 DNA reads as TGTGCCAGCAGTTACGTACGGAACTATGGCTACACCTTC. It codes for CASSYVRNYGYTF.

This clone was counted a few times. The rearrangement joins TRBV5-6 to TRBJ1-1, with D possibly TRBD1 on 5 matching bases. Germline V CDR1 and CDR2: SGHDT, YYEEEE. The V and J ends lost 1 base and 7 bases respectively, with 8 bases between them. CDR3 size: 12 residues. The CDR3 DNA is TGTGCCAGCAGCTTGTGGGGGAATGAAGCTTTCTTT. This codes for CASSLWGNEAFF.

The J gene is TRBJ2-1, the V gene TRBV5-1; D is possibly TRBD1 (6 bases). From germline, CDR1 is SGHRS and CDR2 YFSETQ. The CDR3 contains 18 residues. Between the trimmed V and J ends, which lost 2 bases and 1 base, there was a span of 19 bases. Here the CDR3 reads CASSFQGTVRLSYNEQFF. DNA for the CDR3: TGCGCCAGCAGCTTCCAGGGGACGGTGCGTCTTTCCTACAATGAGCAGTTCTTC.

The genes are TRBV30 and TRBJ2-5, with TRBD2 matching 7 bases. The V gene's germline CDR1 is GTSNPN and CDR2 SVGIG (reference sequence). This CDR3 spans 13 amino acids. V trimming: 3 bases; J trimming: 2 bases; junction bases outside the gene matches: 3. This CDR3 reads CAWSGLVQETQYF. In DNA, the CDR3 is TGTGCCTGGAGCGGACTAGTTCAAGAGACCCAGTACTTC.

The chain recombines TRBV27 with TRBJ2-3; D is possibly TRBD1 (5 bases). Per the germline V gene, CDR1 is MNHEY and CDR2 is SMNVEV (reference sequence). With 7 bases removed from V and 14 bases from J, the gap between germline ends came to 28 bases. This CDR3 is 15 amino acids long. CDR3 region: CASTSGASGAMARYF. CDR3 coding DNA: TGTGCCAGCACCTCAGGAGCCAGTGGGGCCATGGCACGGTATTTT.

This clone came up once. The J gene is TRBJ1-4, the V gene TRBV9; 8 bases align to TRBD1. From germline, CDR1 is SGDLS and CDR2 YYNGEE. CDR3 length: 15 amino acids. V was clipped by 1 base and J by 8 bases; unmatched bases: 7. In nucleotides, the CDR3 is TGTGCCAGCAGCGTATTTGGGACAGGAGAAGAAAAACTGTTTTTT. It is translated as CASSVFGTGEEKLFF.

The chain's CDR3 is CASSLVETGEAFF. The CDR3 DNA reads TGTGCCAGCAGCCTCGTGGAGACTGGTGAAGCTTTCTTT. The chain employs TRBV5-5 and TRBJ1-1; D is ambiguous. V was cut by 4 bases and J by 7 bases, with 14 bases left in between. The germline V gene encodes CDR1 SGHKS and CDR2 YYEKEE (reference sequence). The CDR3 is made up of 13 amino acids.

The chain couples TRBV6-1 to TRBJ1-6; 8 nucleotides line up with TRBD1. Germline CDR1 and CDR2: MNHNS and SASEGT. V was clipped by 5 bases and J by 15 bases; unmatched bases: 6. The CDR3 spans 12 residues. CDR3 residues: CASSSRTGSLHF. In DNA, the CDR3 is TGTGCCAGCAGTTCCCGGACAGGGAGCCTCCACTTT.

This chain connects TRBV30 to TRBJ1-5, with D unresolved. Germline V gene sequence: CDR1 GTSNPN, CDR2 SVGIG (reference sequence). The CDR3 is made up of 13 amino acids. V was shortened by 4 bases and J by 0 bases, with 7 bases between the two germline ends. The CDR3 protein is CAWTAHSNQPQHF. DNA for the CDR3: TGTGCCTGGACAGCTCATAGCAATCAGCCCCAGCATTTT.

The genes are TRBV28 and TRBJ2-6; no clear D. The V end was cut by 1 base, the J end by 4 bases, with 2 bases between. The CDR3 sequence is 13 residues long. Germline V gives CDR1 MDHEN, CDR2 SYDVKM. This chain's CDR3 is CASSLSGANVLTF. The CDR3 nucleotides are TGTGCCAGCAGTTTATCCGGGGCCAACGTCCTGACTTTC.

This sequence joins TRBV19 and TRBJ1-2; 8 nucleotides line up with TRBD1. J was trimmed by 7 bases and V by 3 bases; bases with no gene match: 10. The CDR3 length is 15 residues. CDR1 and CDR2 (germline): LNHDA, SQIVND (reference sequence). CDR3 sequence reads: CASSINPGQGLGYTF. In DNA, the CDR3 is TGTGCCAGTAGTATTAACCCCGGACAGGGTCTTGGCTACACCTTC.